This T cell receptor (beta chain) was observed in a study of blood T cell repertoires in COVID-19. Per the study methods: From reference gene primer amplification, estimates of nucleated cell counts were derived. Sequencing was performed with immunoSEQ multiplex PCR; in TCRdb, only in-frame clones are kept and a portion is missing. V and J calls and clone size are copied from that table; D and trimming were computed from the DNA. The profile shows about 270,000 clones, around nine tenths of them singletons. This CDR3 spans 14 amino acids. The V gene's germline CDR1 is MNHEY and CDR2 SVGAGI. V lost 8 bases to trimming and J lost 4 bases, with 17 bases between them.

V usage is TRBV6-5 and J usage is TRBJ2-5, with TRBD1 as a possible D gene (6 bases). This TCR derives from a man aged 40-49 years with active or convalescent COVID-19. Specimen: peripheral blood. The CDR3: CASYASARGETQYF. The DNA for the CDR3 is TGTGCCAGCTATGCCTCGGCCAGGGGAGAGACCCAGTACTTC.